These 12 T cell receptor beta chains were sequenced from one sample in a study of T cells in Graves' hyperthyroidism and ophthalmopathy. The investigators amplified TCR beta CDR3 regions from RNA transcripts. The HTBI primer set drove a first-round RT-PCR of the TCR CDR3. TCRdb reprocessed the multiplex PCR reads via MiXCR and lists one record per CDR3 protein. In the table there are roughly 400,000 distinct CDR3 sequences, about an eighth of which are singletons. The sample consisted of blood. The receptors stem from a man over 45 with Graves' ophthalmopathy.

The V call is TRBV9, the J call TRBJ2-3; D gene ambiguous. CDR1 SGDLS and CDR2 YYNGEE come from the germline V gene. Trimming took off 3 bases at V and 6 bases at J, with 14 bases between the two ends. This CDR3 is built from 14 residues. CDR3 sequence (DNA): TGTGCCAGCAGCGCGGGCCTAGACCTCGATACGCAGTATTTT. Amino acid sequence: CASSAGLDLDTQYF.

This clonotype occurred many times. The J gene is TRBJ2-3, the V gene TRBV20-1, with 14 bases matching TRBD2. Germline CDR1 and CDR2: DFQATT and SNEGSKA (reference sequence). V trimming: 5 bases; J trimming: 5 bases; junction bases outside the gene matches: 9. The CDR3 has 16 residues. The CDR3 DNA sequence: TGCAGTGCTGAGACTAGCGGGAGGGCCTTAGAAGATACGCAGTATTTT. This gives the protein CSAETSGRALEDTQYF.

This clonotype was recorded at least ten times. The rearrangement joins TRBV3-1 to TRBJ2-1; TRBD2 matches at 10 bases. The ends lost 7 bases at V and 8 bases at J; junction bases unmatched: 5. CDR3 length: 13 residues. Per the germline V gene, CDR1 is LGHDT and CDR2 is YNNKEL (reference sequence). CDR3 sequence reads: CASKPSGSDEQFF. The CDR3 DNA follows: TGTGCCAGCAAACCTAGCGGGAGCGATGAGCAGTTCTTC.

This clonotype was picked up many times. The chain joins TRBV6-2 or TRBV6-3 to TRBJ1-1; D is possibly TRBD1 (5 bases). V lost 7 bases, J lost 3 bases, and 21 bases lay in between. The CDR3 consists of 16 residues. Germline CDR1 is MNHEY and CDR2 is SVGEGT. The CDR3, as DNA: TGTGCCAGCATCCCCGACGGGAGGGGCGGGTACACTGAAGCTTTCTTT. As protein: CASIPDGRGGYTEAFF.

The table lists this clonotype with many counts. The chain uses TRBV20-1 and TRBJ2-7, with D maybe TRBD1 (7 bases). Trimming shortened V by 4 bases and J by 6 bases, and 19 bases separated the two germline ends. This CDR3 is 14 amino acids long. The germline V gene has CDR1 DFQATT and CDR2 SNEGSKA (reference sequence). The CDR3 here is CSATRTAGGSEQYF. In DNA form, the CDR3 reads TGCAGTGCTACCAGGACAGCAGGGGGGTCCGAGCAGTACTTC.

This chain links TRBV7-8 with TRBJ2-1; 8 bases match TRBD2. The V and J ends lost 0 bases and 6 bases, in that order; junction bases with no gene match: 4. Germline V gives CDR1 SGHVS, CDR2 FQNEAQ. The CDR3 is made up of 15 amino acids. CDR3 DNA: TGTGCCAGCAGCTTAGCAGCGGGAGTTTTCAATGAGCAGTTCTTC. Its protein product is CASSLAAGVFNEQFF.

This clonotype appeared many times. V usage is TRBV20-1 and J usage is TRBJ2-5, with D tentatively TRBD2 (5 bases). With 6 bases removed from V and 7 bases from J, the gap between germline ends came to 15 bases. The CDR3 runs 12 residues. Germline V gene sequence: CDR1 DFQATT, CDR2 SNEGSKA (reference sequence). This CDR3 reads CSAVETRGTQYF. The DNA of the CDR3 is TGCAGTGCCGTCGAAACCCGGGGGACCCAGTACTTC.

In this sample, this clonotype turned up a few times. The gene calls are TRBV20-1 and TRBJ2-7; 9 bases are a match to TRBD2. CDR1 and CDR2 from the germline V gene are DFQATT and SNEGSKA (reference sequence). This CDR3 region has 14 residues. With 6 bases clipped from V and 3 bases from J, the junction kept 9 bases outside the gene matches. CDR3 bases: TGCAGTGCCAGCAGCGGGACTAGCATCTACGAGCAGTACTTC. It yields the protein CSASSGTSIYEQYF.

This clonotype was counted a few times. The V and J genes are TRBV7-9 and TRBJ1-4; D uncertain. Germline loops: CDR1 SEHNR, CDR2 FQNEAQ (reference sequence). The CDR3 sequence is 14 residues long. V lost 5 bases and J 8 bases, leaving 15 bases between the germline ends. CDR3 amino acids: CASSPPASGEKLFF. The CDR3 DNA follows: TGTGCCAGCAGCCCCCCCGCCTCGGGAGAAAAACTGTTTTTT.

The CDR3 protein is CASSIPGQGGQYF. CDR3 nucleotides: TGTGCCAGCAGTATCCCGGGACAGGGTGGTCAGTACTTC. V and J are TRBV28 and TRBJ2-5; 9 bases match TRBD1. V lost 5 bases, J lost 11 bases, and 9 bases stayed unmatched. CDR3 length: 13 amino acids. Per germline, CDR1 MDHEN and CDR2 SYDVKM. Full variable domain (missing parts from reference TRBV28 and TRBJ2-5): DVKVTQSSRYLVKRTGEKVFLECVQDMDHENMFWYRQDPGLGLRLIYFSYDVKMKEKGDIPEGYSVSREKKERFSLILESASTNQTSMYLCASSIPGQGGQYFGPGTRLLVL.

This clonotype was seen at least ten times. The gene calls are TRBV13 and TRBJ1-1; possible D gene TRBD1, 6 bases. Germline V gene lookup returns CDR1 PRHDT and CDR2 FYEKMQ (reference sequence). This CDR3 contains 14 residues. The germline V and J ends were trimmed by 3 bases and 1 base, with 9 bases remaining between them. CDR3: CASSFRGPNTEAFF. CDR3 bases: TGTGCCAGCAGCTTCAGGGGACCGAACACTGAAGCTTTCTTT.

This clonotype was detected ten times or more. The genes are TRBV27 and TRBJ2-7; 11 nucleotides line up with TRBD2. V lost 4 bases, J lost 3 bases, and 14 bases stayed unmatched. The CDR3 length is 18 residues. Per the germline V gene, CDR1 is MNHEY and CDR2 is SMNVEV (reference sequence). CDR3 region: CASSYPSGRPGLIYEQYF. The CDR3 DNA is TGTGCCAGCAGTTATCCTAGCGGGAGGCCGGGTCTTATCTACGAGCAGTACTTC.